This T cell receptor (beta chain) was captured by sequencing in a study of CD8 T cells in Susac syndrome (dated by TCRdb to between 2017 and 2020). Regarding the study in general: Among the sequenced Susac syndrome patients, 5 or 6 had clinically active disease and roughly 8 were in clinical remission. Susac syndrome patients were therapy-naive, on corticosteroids (some also receiving IVIg), or on IVIg alone at blood withdrawal. Clonality of the CD8+ T cell repertoire was compared between around eleven healthy donors, some 14 Susac syndrome patients and 15 or so multiple sclerosis patients. Repertoire sequencing was used to test whether CD8+ T cell activation and differentiation in Susac syndrome was antigen driven. The paper's findings and limits, for the study overall: CD8+ repertoires in Susac syndrome showed clonal expansion, which was highest in CD8+ TEMRA cells and was greater in clinically active patients than in remitting patients. Roughly 15 and five Susac-specific public clones were found in the total CD8+ and CD8+ TEMRA repertoires, respectively. The number of individuals in the TCR sequencing and HLA analysis was recognized as being relatively small.

RNA was extracted using the RNeasy kit, and roughly 0.5 to 1 microgram was reverse transcribed with random hexamers. The immunoSEQ multiplex PCR assay, covering 54 Vbeta and 13 Jbeta segments, was used to amplify TCR beta CDR3 regions. Bias from PCR amplification was corrected by using a synthetic template baseline for primer optimization and for computational correction. In the original analysis: Only productive sequences were kept, with reads annotated to V, D and J genes according to IMGT and analyzed in immunoSEQ Analyzer. To calculate clonality, Shannon entropy was normalized by log2 of the number of productive unique sequences and then subtracted from one. For each patient and control, public and private clones were evaluated among the 100 most prevalent clones. Clones were defined as Susac-specific when absent from the healthy and MS cohorts, from over 950 published viral clones and from other ImmuneACCESS disease sequences. TCRdb trimmed public reads at Q25 via fastp, called clones via MiXCR and kept in-frame beta chains. Each entry is one CDR3 protein sequence, shown with its most common DNA and genes. What appears here as the V and J calls and clone size reflects TCRdb's work, not the paper's. This sample is represented by roughly 88,000 distinct CDR3 sequences; approximately 96% of them were singletons. The ten biggest clones cover roughly 0.44% of the sample.

Via the germline V gene, CDR1 is MDHEN and CDR2 SYDVKM. After removal of 2 bases from V and 7 bases from J, the junction retains 18 bases not matched to a gene. CDR3 length: 19 amino acids, cysteine to phenylalanine. The only DNA kept is the CDR3, 57 bases in frame from the first base. Peripheral blood CD8+ and CD4+ T cells from healthy donors, Susac syndrome patients and multiple sclerosis patients were profiled using high-throughput TCR beta sequencing. The Susac syndrome patients fulfilled recently defined diagnostic criteria for either definite or probable disease. CD8+ TEMRA cells were enriched by FACS, while bulk CD8+ and CD4+ T cells were purified by magnetic negative isolation. Blood was drawn into EDTA tubes, processed within 24 hours, and PBMCs were isolated by density gradient centrifugation. PBMCs intended for TCR sequencing were frozen in liquid nitrogen and were later thawed in a 37 degrees C water bath. The sorted or isolated CD4+, CD8+ and CD8+ TEMRA cells had a purity of 90% or higher.

Details on this clonotype: This receptor's antigen is unknown. The record has no base qualities; no much larger clone is one base away.

The rearrangement joined TRBV28 to TRBJ1-5, and 9 junction bases match TRBD1. The source is a human donor with Susac syndrome. Sequences were obtained from CD8+ T cells from PBMCs. The nucleotide sequence is TGTGCCAGCAGTTTAGATCGAGGGACCACACAGGGGGCTTGGCAGCCCCAGCATTTT. Its translation is CASSLDRGTTQGAWQPQHF.